Listed here are 14 T cell receptor beta chains from one sample, sequenced in a study of blood T cell repertoires in COVID-19. Sequenced by immunoSEQ multiplex PCR; TCRdb stores in-frame clones only, minus some. This table holds 99,000 or so clones, about 80% found once. The sample consisted of peripheral blood. The receptors come from a man between 60 and 70 years old with acute or convalescent COVID-19.

The chain links TRBV24-1 to TRBJ2-1; 7 bases are a match to TRBD2. J was trimmed by 9 bases and V by 4 bases; bases with no gene match: 5. From germline, CDR1 is KGHDR and CDR2 SFDVKD. CDR3 length: 13 amino acids. The DNA for the CDR3 is TGTGCCACCAGTGACCCCCCGGGGGGTGAGCAGTTCTTC. Its translation is CATSDPPGGEQFF.

The chain combines TRBV14 with TRBJ1-2; D is perhaps TRBD1 (6 bases). The CDR3 contains 14 residues. V was pared by 2 bases and J by 8 bases, with 15 bases between. CDR1 SGHDN and CDR2 FVKESK come from the germline V gene. The CDR3 bases are TGTGCCAGCAGCCAACAAACAGGGATTGAGGGCTACACCTTC. It translates to CASSQQTGIEGYTF.

A note on this clone: Other DNA sequences in the same sample also yield this CDR3. The V call is TRBV18, the J call TRBJ2-1; 9 nucleotides align to TRBD2. The CDR3 loop spans 15 amino acids. CDR1 is KGHSH, CDR2 LQKENI, per germline. With 2 bases clipped from V and 8 bases from J, the junction kept 7 bases outside the gene matches. Written as DNA, the CDR3 is TGTGCCAGCTCACCAACGATAGCGGGAGTGGATGAGCAGTTCTTC. Translation: CASSPTIAGVDEQFF.

The chain is built from TRBV19 and TRBJ2-5, with unresolved D. Germline CDR1 LNHDA, CDR2 SQIVND (reference sequence). The CDR3 extends over 13 amino acids. V was clipped by 4 bases and J by 5 bases, with 11 bases between them. CDR3 sequence reads: CASSTVPEETQYF. The CDR3 DNA sequence: TGTGCCAGTAGTACCGTCCCGGAGGAGACCCAGTACTTC.

About this clone: At one end, the junction sequence differs from germline, possibly due to a read error. The chain recombines TRBV7-9 with TRBJ2-1; D perhaps matches TRBD2 (5 bases). CDR1 and CDR2 from the germline V gene are SEHNR and FQNEAQ (reference sequence). This CDR3 region has 13 residues. CDR3 loop: CASSSSPGPAGIF. CDR3 sequence (DNA): TGTGCCAGCAGCTCGTCCCCGGGCCCCGCCGGGATCTTC.

This clone was observed once. The gene calls are TRBV7-2 and TRBJ2-3, with TRBD1 identical over 11 bases. Trimming cost V 3 bases and J 8 bases; bases outside gene matches: 1. The CDR3 contains 13 residues. Per the germline V gene, CDR1 is SGHTA and CDR2 is FQGNSA. The CDR3 here is CASSLGTGGTQYF. The CDR3 DNA is TGTGCCAGCAGCTTGGGGACAGGGGGTACGCAGTATTTT.

DNA for the CDR3: TGCGCCAGCAGCAAACCCTTAGCGGGAGAGGAGACCCAGTACTTC. Encoded protein: CASSKPLAGEETQYF. This chain links TRBV5-1 with TRBJ2-5, with TRBD2 identical over 9 bases. After removal of 4 bases from V and 5 bases from J, the junction contained 9 bases not matched to a gene. The germline V gene has CDR1 SGHRS and CDR2 YFSETQ. The CDR3 spans 15 residues. The variable domain in full, completed from reference TRBV5-1 and TRBJ2-5, reads KAGVTQTPRYLIKTRGQQVTLSCSPISGHRSVSWYQQTPGQGLQFLFEYFSETQRNKGNFPGRFSGRQFSNSRSEMNVSTLELGDSALYLCASSKPLAGEETQYFGPGTRLLVL.

This chain links TRBV28 with TRBJ2-4; D call uncertain. The V gene lost 6 bases and the J gene lost 1 base, with 13 bases spanning the gap. The CDR3 has 15 residues. CDR1 MDHEN and CDR2 SYDVKM come from the germline V gene. For the CDR3, the DNA is TGTGCCAGCAGCGCCCTTCGTGCGGCCAAAAACATTCAGTACTTC. This codes for CASSALRAAKNIQYF.

The genes are TRBV29-1 and TRBJ1-2, with TRBD1 matching 7 bases. The germline CDR1 and CDR2 sequences are SQVTM and ANQGSEA. The V gene end was trimmed by 6 bases and the J gene end by 4 bases; junction bases not matched to a gene: 2. The CDR3 has 11 amino acids. DNA of the CDR3: TGCAGCGTATACAGGGGCTATGGCTACACCTTC. As protein: CSVYRGYGYTF. The complete variable domain, with remaining parts taken from reference TRBV29-1 and TRBJ1-2, reads SAVISQKPSRDICQRGTSLTIQCQVDSQVTMMFWYRQQPGQSLTLIATANQGSEATYESGFVIDKFPISRPNLTFSTLTVSNMSPEDSSIYLCSVYRGYGYTFGSGTRLTVV.

J is TRBJ1-1 and V is TRBV2; 8 bases line up with TRBD1. Losses at the gene ends were 2 bases for V and 1 base for J; bases not matched to a gene: 3. The CDR3 loop spans 15 amino acids. Germline V gene lookup returns CDR1 SNHLY and CDR2 FYNNEI. This chain's CDR3 is CASSEQGAGNTEAFF. The CDR3 coding sequence is TGTGCCAGCAGTGAACAGGGGGCGGGGAACACTGAAGCTTTCTTT. The full variable domain, in which reference TRBV2 and TRBJ1-1 provide the parts outside the CDR3, is EPEVTQTPSHQVTQMGQEVILRCVPISNHLYFYWYRQILGQKVEFLVSFYNNEISEKSEIFDDQFSVERPDGSNFTLKIRSTKLEDSAMYFCASSEQGAGNTEAFFGQGTRLTVV.

CDR3 DNA: TGCAGCGTTGGGACAGGGACCGCGAACACCGGGGAGCTGTTTTTT. Its protein product is CSVGTGTANTGELFF. The rearrangement links TRBV29-1 to TRBJ2-2; 8 positions agree with TRBD1. This CDR3 comprises 15 residues. Germline CDR1 reads SQVTM; CDR2 reads ANQGSEA. Trimming removed 4 bases from V and 0 bases from J; junction bases left unmatched: 4.

The chain joins TRBV7-9 to TRBJ1-4; D gene ambiguous. Trimming removed 5 bases from V and 7 bases from J, with 11 bases in between. This CDR3 contains 13 residues. Per germline, CDR1 SEHNR and CDR2 FQNEAQ (reference sequence). The CDR3: CASSLGEIEKLFF. In nucleotides, the CDR3 is TGTGCCAGCAGCCTTGGGGAGATTGAAAAACTGTTTTTT.

The chain uses TRBV20-1 and TRBJ2-2, with a tentative D call TRBD1 (6 bases). The CDR3 sequence is 14 residues long. Trimming removed 3 bases at V and 3 bases at J, with 11 bases between. Looked up from germline, CDR1 is DFQATT and CDR2 is SNEGSKA (reference sequence). This chain's CDR3 is CSASRAGDTGELFF. In DNA form, the CDR3 reads TGCAGTGCTAGTAGGGCAGGGGACACCGGGGAGCTGTTTTTT.

The rearrangement uses TRBV28 and TRBJ1-2; D ambiguous. Germline V gives CDR1 MDHEN, CDR2 SYDVKM. V lost 2 bases and J lost 2, with 12 bases in between. This CDR3 region has 15 residues. The CDR3 spells CASSLGGEINYGYTF. The DNA for the CDR3 is TGTGCCAGCAGTTTAGGCGGGGAAATAAACTATGGCTACACCTTC.